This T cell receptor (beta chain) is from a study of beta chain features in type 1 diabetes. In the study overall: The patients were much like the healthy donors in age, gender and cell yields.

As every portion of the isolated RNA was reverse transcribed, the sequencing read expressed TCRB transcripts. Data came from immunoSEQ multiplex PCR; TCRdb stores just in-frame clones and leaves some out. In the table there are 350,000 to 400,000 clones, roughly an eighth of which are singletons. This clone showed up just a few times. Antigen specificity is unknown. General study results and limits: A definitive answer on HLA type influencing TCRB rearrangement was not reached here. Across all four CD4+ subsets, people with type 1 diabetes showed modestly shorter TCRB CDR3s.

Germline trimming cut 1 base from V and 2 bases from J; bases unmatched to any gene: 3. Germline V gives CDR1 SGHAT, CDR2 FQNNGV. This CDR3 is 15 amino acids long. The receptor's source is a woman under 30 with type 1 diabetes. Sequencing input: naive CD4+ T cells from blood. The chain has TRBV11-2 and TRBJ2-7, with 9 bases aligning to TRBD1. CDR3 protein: CASSLVGQGPYEQYF. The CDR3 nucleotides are TGTGCCAGCAGCTTAGTGGGACAGGGTCCCTACGAGCAGTACTTC.